This T cell receptor (beta chain) derives from a study of long-term antiretroviral therapy in people with HIV. Findings of the study overall: ART preceded a rise in diversity that nonetheless stayed lower than in transplant donor controls. Compared with controls, HIV repertoires showed narrower CDR3 length ranges.

The trim removed 4 bases at V and 10 bases at J, leaving 16 bases unmatched. CDR3 length equals 16 residues. CDR1 SGHVS and CDR2 FQNEAQ come from the germline V gene. Worth noting for this clone: Its antigen is currently unknown.

Researchers ran immunoSEQ v3.0 at survey level. The protocol was immunoSEQ multiplex PCR, while the TCRdb copy is restricted to in-frame clones and leaves out a portion. The sample lists some 21,000 clones, around 87% occurring once. The genes are TRBV7-8 and TRBJ2-3; TRBD2 matches 8 bases. Specimen: unsorted PBMCs, collected 0.2 years before starting antiretroviral therapy. The clonotype comes from a man aged 18-30 years with HIV. The chain's CDR3 is CASSYRLAGGPTAQYF. CDR3 nucleotides: TGTGCCAGCAGCTACCGCCTAGCGGGCGGCCCAACGGCGCAGTATTTT.